Included here is one T cell receptor (beta chain) sequence, with context. Its antigen is as yet unknown. The data stem from a study of cytomegalovirus exposure and HLA in healthy donors. General study findings and limits: There was a cluster of highly shared sequence variants that was likely a sequencing artifact.

This CDR3 is 16 amino acids long. Germline V gene data show CDR1 as KGHSH and CDR2 as LQKENI. V lost 1 base, J lost 3 bases, and 16 bases lay in between. Both 60 Vbeta primers and 13 Jbeta primers went into the PCR. Profiled with immunoSEQ multiplex PCR; TCRdb holds only in-frame clones, not every one. Among 110,000 or so clones listed, around 73% were seen once. The sample taken for sequencing was PBMCs. The receptor was derived from a woman aged 25 to 39 in good health and CMV-seropositive. The chain combines TRBV18 with TRBJ2-7; tentatively, D is TRBD2 (6 bases). DNA for the CDR3: TGTGCCAGCTCACCACGCGGGGAAACTCGGGTCTACGAGCAGTACTTC. It encodes CASSPRGETRVYEQYF.